What follows describes a single TCR beta chain. This clonotype was counted many times. The clone's antigen remains unknown. No much larger clone is present one base from it, and per-base qualities are unavailable. TCR libraries were constructed from roughly 360 ng RNA using the Immunoverse kit, and molecular barcoded adaptors covering alpha/delta and beta/gamma chains were employed. The same RNA used for transcriptome sequencing was used for TCR library preparation. Sequencing of the TCR libraries was done on an Illumina HiSeq 4000 with 2 x 150 cycles. The source study handled its data this way. Using MiXCR, which included quality filtering and error correction, TCR reads were aligned to human V, D, J and C references and then assembled into CDR3 clonotypes. Clonotype counts and gene usage diversity were analyzed with the tcR package in R. For inspection of raw mapping reads, RNA-seq reads were mapped by STAR aligner version 2.5.3a onto GRCh37 of the human genome. IR-seq fastq files were randomly downsampled with Seqtk 1.3 to test the effect of sequencing depth on detected clonotypes. TCRdb passed the public sequencing reads through fastp at Q25 and MiXCR, retaining productive beta sequences. Here each entry gathers all rows of one CDR3 protein and keeps the most common genes and DNA. None of the V and J calls come from the authors' own analysis; TCRdb made them. The sample data list about 130,000 distinct CDR3 sequences, and around 13% of these were observed just once. In total, the top ten clones hold 7.5% to 9.5% of the sample.

These data come from a study of read filtering for tumor transcriptome and immune sequencing (dated by TCRdb to about 2020). Study-level background: Of the patients in the cohort, approximately 16 were male and around 14 were female, and their mean age was about 72 years, with a range of about 45 to 85. Under revised international staging, about eight patients fell into R-ISS I, 15 to 20 into R-ISS II and roughly 7 into R-ISS III. After DNase treatment, whole-transcriptome libraries were prepared with the TruSeq RNA Access Library Prep Kit. TCR-region mapped reads per sample ranged from about 3.5 to 11 million with IR-seq versus only about 75 to 1,400 with RNA-seq. Using the same bone marrow samples, the study ran both targeted immune repertoire sequencing and bulk whole-transcriptome sequencing and then compared the TCR repertoires from each method. A main aim was a read-filtering strategy for immune repertoire data, specifically whether clonotypes supported by a single read should be removed. On the study overall, not on this receptor specifically: When single-read clonotypes were removed, the proportions of shared clonotypes in IR-seq and RNA-seq correlated more strongly. The sorted CD138-negative fraction was a mixed bone marrow immune population, not purified T cells. Compared with RNA-seq, IR-seq captured clonotypes at much greater depth and more reliably, and a smaller IR-seq throughput was enough to identify most of the shared clonotypes. Single-read clonotypes made up about 81.9% of clonotypes but about 3.6% of total reads in IR-seq, and around 73% of clonotypes and roughly 45% of reads in RNA-seq.

Every patient had bone marrow sampled at the time of active disease. Ficoll-Hypaque density gradient centrifugation was used to isolate bone marrow mononuclear cells. Myeloma plasma cells were removed and CD138-negative cells were collected by negative selection after labeling with CD138 magnetic microbeads on a MACS separator. Purity of the isolated cells was checked by flow cytometry on an Attune NxT using CD138 antibodies. Total RNA was extracted using TRIzol reagent and was quantified on a NanoDrop spectrophotometer. For each patient, the CD138-negative bone marrow sample underwent paired RNA-seq and IR-seq. Measured from the cysteine to the phenylalanine, the CDR3 is 16 residues long. Only the CDR3 DNA stays, 48 bases, in frame from base 1. CDR1 and CDR2 (MDHEN, SYDVKM) derive from the germline V gene. Trimming takes 6 bases off V and 3 bases off J; junction bases not matched to a gene: 9.

The chain employs TRBV28 and TRBJ2-7, with 12 junctional bases fitting TRBD2. The sequenced sample was a population of CD138-negative cells sorted from bone marrow. The cell subset or site label on this specimen signifies: bone marrow mononuclear cells depleted of CD138+ plasma/myeloma cells by negative magnetic selection. The receptor was derived from a donor at least 40 years old with multiple myeloma. The DNA sequence reads TGTGCCAGCAGGAGGGGACTAGCGGGTCGGGGCTACGAGCAGTACTTC. Its amino acids are CASRRGLAGRGYEQYF.